What follows is one TCR beta chain and its context. No antigen is known for it. TCRdb re-called the 5' RACE reads, yielding one record per CDR3 amino acid sequence without DNA. Its table records some 280,000 distinct CDR3 sequences. This record comes from a study of T cells expressing NK-cell markers. Study at large: Seven HCMV-seropositive donors and one seronegative donor made up the eight sequenced donors.

Study conclusions and caveats: Also leading the CD3+CD56-NKG2C+ fraction in a handful of donors were these clonotypes. Unclear, still, was the HCMV specificity of the expanded NKG2C+ T cell clones.

Looked up from germline, CDR1 is DFQATT and CDR2 is SNEGSKA (reference sequence). CDR3 length: 12 amino acids. The sequenced material came from blood T cells: a sorted CD56 or NKG2C T cell subset, CD4+ or CD8+ T cells, or bulk PBMC T cells (not recorded which). This sequence originates from a man aged 18 to 29 in good health. The chain links TRBV20-1 to TRBJ1-1; TCRdb reports TRBD1, a call that lacks DNA to check it against. The CDR3 here is CSAGPIYTEAFF.